The sequence of this T cell receptor (beta chain) was determined in a study of T cell repertoires in cytomegalovirus infection. CDR1 is MNHEY, CDR2 SMNVEV, per germline (reference sequence). This CDR3 is 14 amino acids long. V was trimmed by 8 bases and J by 10 bases, leaving 18 bases between them. There are a few counts of this clonotype. Its specificity is unknown. Whole-study findings and limits: The ex vivo response was dominated by HLA-C-restricted CMV-specific TCR beta clonotypes.

TCRdb processed the reads anew with MiXCR; each CDR3 protein has one entry. This sample has about 400,000 distinct CDR3 sequences, with over 15% found just once. Sequencing was performed on PBMCs. The V gene is TRBV27, the J gene TRBJ1-6; D not certain. The receptor comes from a human donor in good health (CMV status not recorded). Some clones in this sample may be carry-over from other donors' samples. CDR3 protein: CASPSPAPLSPLHF. Here the CDR3 DNA reads TGTGCCAGCCCGTCTCCAGCACCTTTGTCACCCCTCCACTTT.